What follows are 2 T cell receptor beta chains derived from one specimen sequenced in a study of cytomegalovirus exposure and HLA in healthy donors. The primer mix had 60 Vbeta and 13 Jbeta primers. Measured with immunoSEQ multiplex PCR; TCRdb has only the in-frame clones, and not every one. Of roughly 100,000 clones listed, around 80% are singletons. Sequencing was performed on PBMCs. These receptors were obtained from a man aged 18 to 30 in good health and CMV-seronegative.

The chain couples TRBV7-2 to TRBJ1-1; tentatively, D is TRBD1 (6 bases). The germline CDR1 and CDR2 sequences are SGHTA and FQGNSA. The CDR3 length is 13 residues. Trimming cost V 3 bases and J 1 base, with 6 bases left between them. In nucleotides, the CDR3 is TGTGCCAGCAGCTTGGGGGCGAACACTGAAGCTTTCTTT. It encodes CASSLGANTEAFF.

The chain employs TRBV5-4 and TRBJ1-3; 9 bases are shared with TRBD1. This CDR3 is built from 15 residues. Germline-derived CDR1 and CDR2 are SGHNT and YYREEE (reference sequence). Trimming took 0 bases from V and 6 from J; bases not matched to a gene: 4. The CDR3 bases are TGTGCCAGCAGCTTGGCGGGGACAGGGTCAAACACCATATATTTT. Translation gives CASSLAGTGSNTIYF.